Listed here are 21 T cell receptor beta chains from one sample, sequenced in a study of blood T cell repertoires in COVID-19. Measured with immunoSEQ multiplex PCR; TCRdb has only the in-frame clones, and not every one. The sample shows some 190,000 clones, around four fifths of them seen only once. Source material: peripheral blood. All receptors derive from a human donor in a cohort sampled during active COVID-19.

CDR3 amino acids: CASSLQIGGASSGETQYF. Here the CDR3 DNA reads TGTGCCAGCAGCTTGCAGATTGGAGGGGCTAGCTCGGGGGAGACCCAGTACTTC. The J gene is TRBJ2-5, the V gene TRBV7-2; tentatively, D is TRBD2 (6 bases). Germline V CDR1 and CDR2: SGHTA, FQGNSA. The CDR3 is made up of 18 amino acids. Trimming took off 3 bases at V and 5 bases at J, with 25 bases between the two ends. Variable domain in full (rest from reference TRBV7-2 and TRBJ2-5): GAGVSQSPSNKVTEKGKDVELRCDPISGHTALYWYRQSLGQGLEFLIYFQGNSAPDKSGLPSDRFSAERTGGSVSTLTIQRTQQEDSAVYLCASSLQIGGASSGETQYFGPGTRLLVL.

This clone was detected ten times or more. The CDR3, as DNA: TGTGCCAGTAGGGCGAGGACTAGCGGCTACAATGAGCAGTTCTTC. Residues: CASRARTSGYNEQFF. This sequence joins TRBV19 and TRBJ2-1; TRBD2 agrees at 10 bases. CDR1 LNHDA and CDR2 SQIVND come from the germline V gene (reference sequence). The V gene end was trimmed by 6 bases and the J gene end by 3 bases; junction bases not matched to a gene: 5. This CDR3 has 15 amino acids.

This clone has just a few counts. The rearrangement links TRBV25-1 to TRBJ1-4, with 7 bases fitting TRBD1. Germline CDR1 and CDR2: MGHDK and SYGVNS. V shed 4 bases and J 7 bases; nucleotides not matched to a gene: 9. There are 15 residues in the CDR3. The CDR3 protein is CASSAPTGVGEKLFF. In DNA, the CDR3 is TGTGCCAGCAGTGCCCCAACAGGGGTGGGTGAAAAACTGTTTTTT. The full variable domain, with the rest looked up from reference TRBV25-1 and TRBJ1-4, is EADIYQTPRYLVIGTGKKITLECSQTMGHDKMYWYQQDPGMELHLIHYSYGVNSTEKGDLSSESTVSRIRTEHFPLTLESARPSHTSQYLCASSAPTGVGEKLFFGSGTQLSVL.

The chain joins TRBV5-1 to TRBJ1-4, with D tentatively TRBD1 (5 bases). Germline V gene data show CDR1 as SGHRS and CDR2 as YFSETQ. The CDR3 totals 17 residues. V shed 1 base and J shed 5 bases, with 18 bases lying between them. CDR3 region: CASSLLPGGTGNEKLFF. CDR3 sequence (DNA): TGCGCCAGCAGCTTGTTGCCCGGGGGGACGGGGAATGAAAAACTGTTTTTT.

This clone was counted only a few times. The CDR3 nucleotides read TGCAGCGTTATGAGGTTAGACCGTCCGGGACAGGTCCCTTTCTTT. This codes for CSVMRLDRPGQVPFF. The chain couples TRBV29-1 to TRBJ1-1; 8 nucleotides agree with TRBD1. The CDR3 extends over 15 amino acids. Germline CDR1 reads SQVTM; CDR2 reads ANQGSEA. The trim removed 5 bases at V and 12 bases at J, leaving 20 bases unmatched.

The J gene is TRBJ2-2, the V gene TRBV19; a possible D gene is TRBD1 (6 bases). The V end was cut by 9 bases, the J end by 4 bases, with 12 bases between. The CDR3 spans 13 residues. Germline V gene sequence: CDR1 LNHDA, CDR2 SQIVND (reference sequence). The CDR3 sequence is CASIDRSTGELFF. The CDR3 DNA sequence: TGTGCCAGCATCGACAGGAGCACCGGGGAGCTGTTTTTT.

The J gene is TRBJ2-2, the V gene TRBV5-1; tentative D call: TRBD1 (6 bases). The CDR3 spans 14 residues. V dropped 0 bases and J dropped 6 bases, with 9 bases sitting between them. Germline loops: CDR1 SGHRS, CDR2 YFSETQ. The CDR3 reads CASSLAQGSGELFF. CDR3 nucleotide sequence: TGCGCCAGCAGCTTGGCACAGGGATCCGGGGAGCTGTTTTTT.

With regard to this clone: Sequence at one end of the junction differs from germline and may be a read error. This chain joins TRBV28 and TRBJ1-3; 7 bases fit TRBD1. The CDR3 is 14 residues long. Germline assignment: CDR1 MDHEN and CDR2 SYDVKM. The CDR3 region has the DNA TGTGCCAGCAGTTTATTACAGGGGTCCTCGGGACCCGATTTT. Protein sequence: CASSLLQGSSGPDF.

This chain links TRBV5-4 with TRBJ2-5; TRBD2 is a possible D gene (5 bases). The CDR3 consists of 15 residues. Germline V lookup: CDR1 SGHNT, CDR2 YYREEE (reference sequence). Trimming shortened V by 4 bases and J by 1 base, and 14 bases separated the two germline ends. The CDR3 sequence is CASSKNPGSQETQYF. The CDR3 coding sequence is TGTGCCAGCAGCAAAAATCCGGGGAGCCAAGAGACCCAGTACTTC.

This chain uses TRBV19 with TRBJ1-5; 10 nucleotides align to TRBD1. The V gene's germline CDR1 is LNHDA and CDR2 SQIVND (reference sequence). The CDR3 sequence is 16 residues long. V was pared by 4 bases and J by 3 bases, with 6 bases of the junction left unmatched. The CDR3 reads CASSRTRQGANQPQHF. For the CDR3, the DNA is TGTGCCAGTAGTAGGACCCGACAGGGGGCCAATCAGCCCCAGCATTTT.

This clone was detected only a few times. Other DNA sequences in the same sample also yield this CDR3. This chain uses TRBV5-1 with TRBJ2-3; 8 nucleotides align to TRBD2. V trimming: 5 bases; J trimming: 1 base; junction bases outside the gene matches: 3. CDR1 is SGHRS, CDR2 YFSETQ, per germline. The CDR3 has 14 amino acids. This CDR3 is CASRLADRTDTQYF. CDR3 DNA: TGCGCCAGCAGACTAGCGGACCGCACAGATACGCAGTATTTT.

V usage is TRBV19 and J usage is TRBJ2-1; possibly TRBD2 for D (6 bases). This CDR3 spans 14 amino acids. V was trimmed by 1 base and J by 9 bases, leaving 13 bases between them. The germline CDR1 and CDR2 sequences are LNHDA and SQIVND (reference sequence). The CDR3 protein is CASSIGNLGGEQFF. Written as DNA, the CDR3 is TGTGCCAGTAGTATAGGGAACCTGGGGGGTGAGCAGTTCTTC.

J is TRBJ1-4 and V is TRBV15; no clear D gene. This CDR3 contains 14 residues. Germline V gives CDR1 LNHNV, CDR2 YYDKDF (reference sequence). V lost 0 bases, J lost 8 bases, and 10 bases lay in between. The CDR3 DNA reads as TGTGCCACCAGCAGAGAAAAAGGAGTCGAAAAACTGTTTTTT. Amino acid sequence: CATSREKGVEKLFF.

This clone was detected only a few times. The rearrangement joins TRBV7-2 to TRBJ2-7; no clear D. With 8 bases removed from V and 4 bases from J, the gap between germline ends came to 15 bases. The CDR3 is 13 amino acids. Germline V gene sequence: CDR1 SGHTA, CDR2 FQGNSA. The CDR3 bases are TGTGCCAGCTCCCCGAGGTCGGCTTACGAGCAGTACTTC. Translation gives CASSPRSAYEQYF. Drawing the rest from reference TRBV7-2 and TRBJ2-7, the complete variable domain is GAGVSQSPSNKVTEKGKDVELRCDPISGHTALYWYRQSLGQGLEFLIYFQGNSAPDKSGLPSDRFSAERTGGSVSTLTIQRTQQEDSAVYLCASSPRSAYEQYFGPGTRLTVT.

This clone was seen only a few times. The rearrangement uses TRBV19 and TRBJ2-1; D ambiguous. This CDR3 has 12 amino acids. CDR1 and CDR2 (germline): LNHDA, SQIVND (reference sequence). The ends were cut back, 8 bases at V and 5 bases at J, with 10 bases in the middle. The CDR3 here is CASALEDNEQFF. The CDR3 nucleotides read TGTGCCAGTGCCCTAGAAGACAATGAGCAGTTCTTC.

The J gene is TRBJ1-2, the V gene TRBV20-1; D is unclear. The CDR3 sequence is 14 residues long. The V and J ends lost 3 bases and 5 bases respectively, with 16 bases between them. Germline V gene sequence: CDR1 DFQATT, CDR2 SNEGSKA (reference sequence). CDR3 sequence: CSASRGRDEYGYTF. DNA for the CDR3: TGCAGTGCTAGTCGGGGTCGGGATGAGTATGGCTACACCTTC.

This chain connects TRBV18 to TRBJ1-3; D gene unclear. Germline assignment: CDR1 KGHSH and CDR2 LQKENI. This CDR3 has 16 amino acids. V lost 3 bases and J lost 0, with 12 bases in between. DNA for the CDR3: TGTGCCAGCTCACCGGCGGTTTTAAACTCTGGAAACACCATATATTTT. The encoded protein is CASSPAVLNSGNTIYF.

As concerns this clone: One junction end disagrees with the germline gene, perhaps due to a read error. The chain links TRBV7-9 to TRBJ2-5, with TRBD1 matching over 7 bases. Germline assignment: CDR1 SEHNR and CDR2 FQNEAQ (reference sequence). This CDR3 is built from 14 residues. The CDR3 protein is CASRLGDSRETQYF. CDR3 bases: TGTGCCAGCAGGTTAGGGGACAGCCGAGAGACCCAGTACTTC.

This clone was seen a few times. The sample carries other DNA sequences with the same CDR3. This chain uses TRBV18 with TRBJ1-5; 8 bases fit TRBD1. The CDR3 is made up of 16 amino acids. Germline loops: CDR1 KGHSH, CDR2 LQKENI. Germline trimming cut 3 bases from V and 1 base from J; bases unmatched to any gene: 5. DNA of the CDR3: TGTGCCAGCTCACCCTTAGGACAGGGCAGCAATCAGCCCCAGCATTTT. Encoded protein: CASSPLGQGSNQPQHF.

The V call is TRBV3-1 (or the pseudogene TRBV3-2), the J call TRBJ2-1; 7 positions match TRBD2. This CDR3 is built from 15 residues. Germline lookup yields CDR1 LGHDT and CDR2 YNNKEL (reference sequence). The V segment lost 4 bases and the J segment 9 bases; nucleotides outside the gene matches: 12. The CDR3 coding sequence is TGTGCCAGCAGCCCTCGACTAGCTGATCCCCCTGAGCAGTTCTTC. Translating gives CASSPRLADPPEQFF.

The chain recombines TRBV3-1 (or the pseudogene TRBV3-2) with TRBJ2-3, with D maybe TRBD2 (5 bases). Germline CDR1 LGHDT, CDR2 YNNKEL (reference sequence). V lost 5 bases, J lost 8 bases, and 23 bases lay in between. The CDR3 length is 16 residues. CDR3 sequence: CASSELPPDGKGTQYF. DNA for the CDR3: TGTGCCAGCAGCGAATTGCCCCCGGACGGGAAGGGTACGCAGTATTTT.